This TCR beta chain was recorded in a study of shared clonotypes between healthy human individuals (TCRdb year 2020). The study in broad terms: The cohort comprised two women and three men aged 18 to 49 years. Per donor, three plates each were used for CD4 naive and CD4 memory, two for CD8 naive, and one for CD8 memory. Blood TCR repertoires of a handful of healthy adults were deeply sequenced to estimate repertoire size and the extent of clonotype sharing between individuals. Between about 0.8 and 9 billion PBMCs per donor were obtained by leukapheresis. Libraries were prepared and TCR repertoires were sequenced by different laboratories using diverse techniques, in order to increase sequencing depth and limit assay-specific biases.

For the CD8 naive samples, CD45RO-negative cells were positively selected for CCR7, yielding a CD45RA+CCR7+ population from which TemRA cells were excluded. The donors were healthy, HIV-negative adults with no recently reported acute infections or vaccinations. Every donor was a Caucasian adult residing in Nashville, Tennessee, USA. After blood collection by leukapheresis, PBMCs were isolated using Ficoll-Histopaque density gradient centrifugation and then cryopreserved in the vapor phase of liquid nitrogen. Analytical flow cytometry was used to check the purity and quantity of each magnetically sorted T cell population. From each sorted fraction, genomic DNA was isolated and quantified by UV absorbance on a Nanodrop 2000c. Using the deep immunoSEQ assay, TCR CDR3 regions were amplified from genomic DNA by multiplex PCR. Extracted genomic DNA from each cell subset was distributed evenly across all wells of several immunoSEQ 96-well plates, and each plate was treated as a replicate. For sorted subsets, about 200 ng genomic DNA, equal to 30,000 to 35,000 T cell genomes, was loaded into each replicate PCR. Purified libraries were measured with a Qubit 3.0 fluorometer, size-checked on a Bioanalyzer 2100, and measured again with the KAPA Library Quantification kit. Every immunoSEQ 96-well plate was sequenced on a dedicated single-read 150-cycle Illumina NextSeq 550 flow cell. From the authors' description of their analysis: Because the immunoSEQ output held only junctional sequences and lacked quality scores, the filtering could not match the filtering applied to full-length reads. Sequences were annotated with PyIR, a Python wrapper for IgBLAST v1.9, and V/J genes and CDR3 were assigned using IMGT germline references. Any read was removed if the V/J assignment was weak (E-value above 1e-6), the CDR3 was missing, or the read contained stop codons, out-of-frame junctions, or ambiguous translated residues. V3J clonotypes were defined as sequences sharing an identical inferred V gene, J gene, and CDR3 amino acid sequence. The percentage overlap between two repertoires was calculated by dividing the number of shared unique clonotypes by the size of the smaller repertoire. Richness of each repertoire was evaluated using RTK rarefaction, the Chao1 estimator, and Recon v2.1 estimates of unobserved clonotypes. Generation probabilities were computed with OLGA for all TCRbeta clonotypes obtained by the gDNA method from several donors. As stored in TCRdb, this immuneACCESS dataset retains in-frame rearrangements with V and J assigned. A fraction of the clones does not appear; measured against another copy, unresolved V genes explain less than half of the discrepancy, and the remainder lacks a known reason. That table supplies the V and J calls and clone size; D and trimming were determined from the DNA. In this sample the table shows over 2,000,000 clones, about 93% of which occur a single time. The ten largest clones take up around 1.8% of the sample.

On the study overall, not on this receptor specifically: Naive subsets generally had larger estimated clonotype richness than memory subsets. The genetic and exposure-history diversity represented was limited by the small number of donors. Higher generation probabilities were observed for clonotypes shared by all four sorted-subset donors than for non-shared clonotypes. Rarefaction of sorted-subset datasets indicated incomplete sequencing despite the large sequencing depth. Across several donors, approximately 4.6% of naive CD4, 3% to 4% of naive CD8, roughly 2.3% of memory CD4, and roughly 0.41% of memory CD8 clonotypes were shared. Pairwise subsampling indicated that sequencing depth was expected to affect the degree of clonotype sharing among donors. Sampling was restricted to blood, and TCR repertoires in tissue are likely to differ from TCR repertoires in blood.

The germline ends are 7 bases apart after V is trimmed by 1 base and J by 0 bases. Taken from the germline V gene (reference sequence), the CDR1 and CDR2 loops are MNHEY and SMNVEV. The CDR3 runs 16 amino acids, cysteine and phenylalanine included. Of the read, only the CDR3 DNA is kept; its 48 bases are in frame from base 1. Remarks on this clone: This receptor's antigen is unknown. No much larger clone exists at a distance of one base, and base qualities are not known.

Sequencing used naive CD8+ T cells from PBMCs. This specimen's cell subset or site label, interpreted: CD45RA+CCR7+. The TCR originated in a man aged 18 to 30 in good health. Some clones in this sample may be carry-over from other donors' samples. The receptor chain draws on TRBV27 and TRBJ2-6, with no confident D gene call. The CDR3 is CASSLFGASGANVLTF. The sequence in DNA is TGTGCCAGCAGTTTATTTGGCGCCTCTGGGGCCAACGTCCTGACTTTC.